The sequence of this T cell receptor beta chain was determined in a study of long-term antiretroviral therapy in people with HIV. Regarding the study as a whole: Viral resistance, ART adherence and therapy changes all lacked available data.

Comment on this clone: Its specificity is not known.

With survey level as its setting, the immunoSEQ assay was v3.0. Profiled with immunoSEQ multiplex PCR; TCRdb holds only in-frame clones, not every one. In the table there are about 38,000 clones, 75% to 90% of which are singletons. Per germline, CDR1 SGHAT and CDR2 FQNNGV. The CDR3 runs to 15 residues. V was clipped by 1 base and J by 2 bases; unmatched bases: 4. The rearrangement uses TRBV11-2 and TRBJ2-5; 7 bases agree with TRBD1. Specimen: unsorted PBMCs, collected 1.5 years after starting antiretroviral therapy. The sequence came from a man aged 18 to 30 with HIV. The CDR3 here is CASSLASGGQETQYF. CDR3 DNA: TGTGCCAGCAGCTTAGCGTCAGGGGGACAAGAGACCCAGTACTTC.